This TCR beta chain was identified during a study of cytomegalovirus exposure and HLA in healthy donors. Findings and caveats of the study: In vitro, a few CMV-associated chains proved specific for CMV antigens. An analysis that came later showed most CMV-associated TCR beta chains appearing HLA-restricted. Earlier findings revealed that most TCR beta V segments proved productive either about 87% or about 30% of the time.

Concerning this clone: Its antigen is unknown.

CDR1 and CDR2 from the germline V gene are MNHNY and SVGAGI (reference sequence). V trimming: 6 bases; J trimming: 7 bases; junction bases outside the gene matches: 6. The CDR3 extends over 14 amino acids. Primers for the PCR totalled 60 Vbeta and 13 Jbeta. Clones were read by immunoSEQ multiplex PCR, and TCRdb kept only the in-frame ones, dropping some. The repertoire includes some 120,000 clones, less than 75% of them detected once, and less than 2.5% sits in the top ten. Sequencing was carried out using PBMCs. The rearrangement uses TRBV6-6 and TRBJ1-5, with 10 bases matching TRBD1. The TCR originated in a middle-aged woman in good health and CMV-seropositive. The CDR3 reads CASSQGQGYQPQHF. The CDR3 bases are TGTGCCAGCAGCCAGGGACAGGGGTACCAGCCCCAGCATTTT.